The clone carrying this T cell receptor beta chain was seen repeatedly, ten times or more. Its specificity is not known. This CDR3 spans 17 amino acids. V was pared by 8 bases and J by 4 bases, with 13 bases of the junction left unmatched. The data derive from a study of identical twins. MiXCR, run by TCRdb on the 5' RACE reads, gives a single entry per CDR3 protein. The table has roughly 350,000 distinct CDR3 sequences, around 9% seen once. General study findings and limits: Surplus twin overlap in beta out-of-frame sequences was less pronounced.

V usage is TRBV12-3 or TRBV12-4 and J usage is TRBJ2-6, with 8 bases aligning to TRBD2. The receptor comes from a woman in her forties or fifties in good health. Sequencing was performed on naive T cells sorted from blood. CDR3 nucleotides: TGTGCCAGCTGTATTAGCGGGATCCCCGGGGGGGCCAACGTCCTGACTTTC. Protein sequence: CASCISGIPGGANVLTF.